This TCR beta chain was recovered during a study of blood T cell repertoires in COVID-19. Study-wide background: Samples came from the United States, Italy and Spain, spanning acute and convalescent COVID-19. T cells, B-cell-depleted T cells, or PBMCs supplied cDNA or gDNA.

As processed by the authors: Amplification of reference gene primers provided the estimated nucleated cell counts. This table comes from immunoSEQ multiplex PCR, and its TCRdb copy is limited to in-frame clones, with some not included. For V, J and clone size, that table is used; D and trimming come from the DNA. The data contain 25,000 to 35,000 clones, 85% to 90% of them seen just once; the ten biggest clones take up about 17%. In germline, CDR1 is MNHNS, CDR2 SASEGT. V was trimmed by 2 bases and J by 5 bases, leaving 9 bases between them. The CDR3 has 14 residues. The chain combines TRBV6-1 with TRBJ2-2; D not certain. The sample was peripheral blood. This sequence was found in a man older than 75 with acute or convalescent COVID-19. The CDR3 DNA is TGTGCCAGCAGTGAATTACGTAGTACCGGGGAGCTGTTTTTT. This sequence encodes CASSELRSTGELFF.